The next 22 T cell receptor beta chains were all read from a single sample in a study of shared clonotypes between healthy human individuals. CD45RO-negative, CCR7-positively selected cells formed the naive CD8 fraction, excluding terminally differentiated effector memory CD45RA+ cells. Sequencing used immunoSEQ multiplex PCR; TCRdb keeps in-frame clones, though not all of them. The sample consists of about 2.1 million clones, 93% of them appearing once. The sample comprised naive CD8+ T cells from PBMCs. The receptors were gathered from a man aged 18 to 29 in good health. Some clones in this sample may be carry-over from other donors' samples.

The CDR3 nucleotides are TGTGCCAGCAGCGACCTACTAGCGGGGGAGCAGTTCTTC. Translating it yields CASSDLLAGEQFF. The V gene is TRBV7-3, the J gene TRBJ2-1; 10 nucleotides line up with TRBD2. This CDR3 spans 13 amino acids. Germline assignment: CDR1 SGHTA and CDR2 FQGTGA. Trimming at V came to 5 bases and at J to 10 bases, leaving 5 bases not matched to a gene.

In this sample, this clone turned up a few times. This sample includes further DNA sequences coding for the same CDR3. The DNA for the CDR3 is TGTGCCAGCAGCCCCGGGACTGCCGAAGCTTTCTTT. Its protein is CASSPGTAEAFF. The V call is TRBV7-9, the J call TRBJ1-1; D is perhaps TRBD1 (5 bases). Germline-derived CDR1 and CDR2 are SEHNR and FQNEAQ (reference sequence). The CDR3 has 12 residues. The germline V and J ends were trimmed by 5 bases and 8 bases, with 12 bases remaining between them.

This chain links TRBV27 with TRBJ1-5; D is unclear. CDR3 length: 16 residues. V dropped 3 bases and J dropped 7 bases, with 19 bases sitting between them. Germline values: CDR1 MNHEY, CDR2 SMNVEV (reference sequence). The CDR3 here is CASSFLSPDAGQPQHF. CDR3 in DNA: TGTGCCAGCAGTTTCCTCTCCCCGGACGCGGGACAGCCCCAGCATTTT.

The chain is built from TRBV27 and TRBJ1-1; D uncertain. This CDR3 is built from 13 residues. Germline assignment: CDR1 MNHEY and CDR2 SMNVEV (reference sequence). The V end was cut by 6 bases, the J end by 3 bases, with 11 bases between. In DNA form, the CDR3 reads TGTGCCAGCAGCCCCTTGGGGTACACTGAAGCTTTCTTT. Translating gives CASSPLGYTEAFF.

V gene TRBV7-3 combines with J gene TRBJ2-1, with a possible D match to TRBD2 (6 bases). CDR3 length: 15 residues. Per germline, CDR1 SGHTA and CDR2 FQGTGA. V was clipped by 5 bases and J by 2 bases, with 13 bases between them. CDR3 bases: TGTGCCAGCAGCGCCCTCACGGGGGCCTACAATGAGCAGTTCTTC. This encodes CASSALTGAYNEQFF.

The chain has TRBV2 and TRBJ1-2; 9 nucleotides match TRBD1. The V gene end was trimmed by 5 bases and the J gene end by 3 bases; junction bases not matched to a gene: 7. Germline assignment: CDR1 SNHLY and CDR2 FYNNEI. The CDR3 covers 15 residues. CDR3 residues: CASSWTGALDYGYTF. For the CDR3, the DNA is TGTGCCAGCAGTTGGACAGGGGCGTTGGACTATGGCTACACCTTC.

This clone has just one count. The same CDR3 is also encoded by other DNA sequences in this sample. V and J are TRBV4-3 and TRBJ2-1; 13 bases align to TRBD2. This CDR3 has 15 residues. From germline, CDR1 is LGHNA and CDR2 YSLEER. V lost 4 bases to trimming and J lost 7 bases; unmatched junction nucleotides: 4. The CDR3 is CASSPGLAGVNEQFF. In nucleotides, the CDR3 is TGCGCCAGCAGCCCCGGACTAGCGGGAGTGAATGAGCAGTTCTTC.

About this clone itself: Other DNA sequences in this sample translate to the same CDR3. The chain has TRBV6-1 and TRBJ2-7; 15 nucleotides match TRBD2. After removal of 3 bases from V and 3 bases from J, the junction contained 0 bases not matched to a gene. Germline values: CDR1 MNHNS, CDR2 SASEGT. There are 15 residues in the CDR3. CDR3 amino acids: CASSEGLAGGYEQYF. CDR3 sequence (DNA): TGTGCCAGCAGTGAGGGACTAGCGGGAGGCTACGAGCAGTACTTC.

The rearrangement links TRBV19 to TRBJ2-7, with TRBD1 matching 9 bases. Germline CDR1 is LNHDA and CDR2 is SQIVND (reference sequence). CDR3 length: 13 residues. With 5 bases clipped from V and 5 bases from J, the junction kept 4 bases outside the gene matches. In nucleotides, the CDR3 is TGTGCCAGTAGTGCCAGACAGGGGGACGAGCAGTACTTC. It codes for CASSARQGDEQYF.

The genes are TRBV7-3 and TRBJ1-2, with unresolved D. The V and J ends lost 5 bases and 0 bases respectively, with 13 bases between them. CDR3 length equals 15 residues. Per germline, CDR1 SGHTA and CDR2 FQGTGA. For the CDR3, the DNA is TGTGCCAGCAGCCCTCATGGCACAGCTAACTATGGCTACACCTTC. Its translation is CASSPHGTANYGYTF.

J is TRBJ2-2 and V is TRBV13; 7 bases fit TRBD2. CDR3 length: 17 residues. J gave up 9 bases and V 5 bases, and 18 bases lay outside the gene matches. Germline CDR1 is PRHDT and CDR2 is FYEKMQ (reference sequence). CDR3 protein: CASSPSGASGLPRELFF. As DNA, the CDR3 is TGTGCCAGCAGCCCCTCCGGCGCTAGCGGATTACCGCGGGAGCTGTTTTTT. The full variable domain, its missing parts supplied by reference TRBV13 and TRBJ2-2, is AAGVIQSPRHLIKEKRETATLKCYPIPRHDTVYWYQQGPGQDPQFLISFYEKMQSDKGSIPDRFSAQQFSDYHSELNMSSLELGDSALYFCASSPSGASGLPRELFFGEGSRLTVL.

The genes are TRBV5-4 and TRBJ2-5, with D possibly TRBD2 on 6 matching bases. Between the trimmed V and J ends, which lost 2 bases and 5 bases, there was a span of 22 bases. The CDR3 covers 17 residues. Germline CDR1 and CDR2: SGHNT and YYREEE (reference sequence). The chain's CDR3 is CASSFGPRAGSGETQYF. CDR3 DNA sequence: TGTGCCAGCAGCTTCGGACCCCGGGCGGGATCGGGGGAGACCCAGTACTTC.

This chain connects TRBV9 to TRBJ2-7; a possible D gene is TRBD1 (7 bases). V was trimmed by 3 bases and J by 5 bases, leaving 18 bases between them. Germline V lookup: CDR1 SGDLS, CDR2 YYNGEE. The CDR3 has 15 residues. In nucleotides, the CDR3 is TGTGCCAGCAGCGGGGGAGGCAGGGGGACCCACGAGCAGTACTTC. This gives the protein CASSGGGRGTHEQYF.

The CDR3 nucleotides are TGTGCCAGCAGCCAAGACGGGACTTATAGCAATCAGCCCCAGCATTTT. It is translated as CASSQDGTYSNQPQHF. The V gene is TRBV4-2, the J gene TRBJ1-5; D may be TRBD1 (5 bases). The CDR3 runs to 16 residues. V lost 0 bases and J 0 bases, leaving 9 bases between the germline ends. Germline-derived CDR1 and CDR2 are LGHNA and YNFKEQ.

This chain links TRBV28 with TRBJ2-7; D uncertain. The CDR3 is 14 amino acids. Germline V gene sequence: CDR1 MDHEN, CDR2 SYDVKM. V was shortened by 3 bases and J by 4 bases, with 13 bases between the two germline ends. CDR3 sequence: CASSFAPRDYEQYF. The CDR3 DNA sequence: TGTGCCAGCAGTTTCGCGCCCAGAGATTACGAGCAGTACTTC.

The CDR3: CASSEDLNQPQHF. CDR3 nucleotides: TGTGCCAGTAGTGAGGACCTCAATCAGCCCCAGCATTTT. V is TRBV19 and J is TRBJ1-5; D not certain. Germline assignment: CDR1 LNHDA and CDR2 SQIVND (reference sequence). CDR3 length: 13 amino acids. V lost 5 bases to trimming and J lost 3 bases, with 8 bases between them.

The rearrangement uses TRBV29-1 and TRBJ2-6, with D maybe TRBD2 (5 bases). Per the germline V gene, CDR1 is SQVTM and CDR2 is ANQGSEA. The CDR3 has 18 amino acids. V was shortened by 0 bases and J by 1 base, with 16 bases between the two germline ends. CDR3 coding DNA: TGCAGCGTTGAAGATCCCCGGCAACGGGGATCTGGGGCCAACGTCCTGACTTTC. Translating gives CSVEDPRQRGSGANVLTF.

V usage is TRBV2 and J usage is TRBJ2-7, with a possible D match to TRBD2 (5 bases). Trimming shortened V by 2 bases and J by 1 base, and 18 bases separated the two germline ends. The V gene's germline CDR1 is SNHLY and CDR2 FYNNEI. This CDR3 region has 17 residues. CDR3 amino acids: CASSELEDVASSYEQYF. In DNA, the CDR3 is TGTGCCAGCAGTGAACTAGAGGATGTAGCGTCTTCCTACGAGCAGTACTTC.

The count of this clone is one. DNA of the CDR3: TGCAGCGACAGGGTTTACAATGAGCAGTTCTTC. This encodes CSDRVYNEQFF. This chain connects TRBV29-1 to TRBJ2-1; perhaps TRBD1 as D (6 bases). This CDR3 contains 11 residues. Germline V gene data show CDR1 as SQVTM and CDR2 as ANQGSEA. V lost 7 bases and J lost 4, with 8 bases in between.

The chain has TRBV6-6 and TRBJ2-7; 8 bases match TRBD1. Germline V gene lookup returns CDR1 MNHNY and CDR2 SVGAGI (reference sequence). J gave up 0 bases and V 0 bases, and 1 base lay outside the gene matches. The CDR3 spans 15 residues. CDR3 nucleotides: TGTGCCAGCAGTTACTCGACAGGGGCCTCCTACGAGCAGTACTTC. This gives the protein CASSYSTGASYEQYF.

CDR3 protein: CASNNRDSKETQYF. In nucleotides, the CDR3 is TGTGCCAGCAACAACCGGGACAGTAAAGAGACCCAGTACTTC. The rearrangement joins TRBV6-5 to TRBJ2-5; 7 nucleotides agree with TRBD1. From germline, CDR1 is MNHEY and CDR2 SVGAGI. The CDR3 spans 14 residues. With 7 bases clipped from V and 3 bases from J, the junction kept 8 bases outside the gene matches.

The CDR3 loop reads CASSPADGLNYGYTF. In DNA form, the CDR3 reads TGCGCCAGCAGCCCCGCGGACGGTCTTAACTATGGCTACACCTTC. V is TRBV4-1 and J is TRBJ1-2, with D hard to call. V shed 4 bases and J shed 1 base, with 13 bases lying between them. Germline V gene lookup returns CDR1 MGHRA and CDR2 YSYEKL. CDR3 length equals 15 residues.